Listed below are T cell receptor beta chains from one sample, sequenced in a study of cytomegalovirus exposure and HLA in healthy donors. Profiled with immunoSEQ multiplex PCR; TCRdb holds only in-frame clones, not every one. The table lists around 100,000 clones, over 75% of them singletons, with around 6.7% in the top ten. Sequenced input: PBMCs. The receptors originated from a man aged 25-40 years in good health and CMV-seronegative. CDR3s include the opening cysteine and the closing phenylalanine or tryptophan. Not all rows give a size; the values are once, few, many and, for expanded clones, a class.

CDR3 length: 14; V gene: TRBV29-1; clone size: .; CDR3 protein: CSVQTGGASGELFF
CDR3 length: 18; V gene: TRBV5-1; clone size: .; CDR3 protein: CASSGPGTGGEKTGELFF
CDR3 length: 14; V gene: TRBV6-5; clone size: .; CDR3 protein: CASRAGTQVYEQYF
CDR3 length: 14; V gene: TRBV12-5; clone size: .; CDR3 protein: CASGRFSRFNEQFF
CDR3 length: 13; V gene: TRBV2; clone size: .; CDR3 protein: CASSDGREAELFF
CDR3 length: 13; V gene: TRBV5-1; clone size: .; CDR3 protein: CASCLAGDTEAFF
CDR3 length: 13; V gene: TRBV9; clone size: .; CDR3 protein: CASSGTMMNEQFF
CDR3 length: 13; V gene: TRBV19; clone size: .; CDR3 protein: CASRGRGSTEAFF
CDR3 length: 14; V gene: TRBV7-2; clone size: .; CDR3 protein: CASSLAQINTEAFF
CDR3 length: 11; V gene: TRBV15; clone size: .; CDR3 protein: CATSRGQAEFF
CDR3 length: 18; V gene: TRBV7-8; clone size: .; CDR3 protein: CASSPTLRDSQFYNEQFF
CDR3 length: 16; V gene: TRBV5-4; clone size: few; CDR3 protein: CASSLAWKAGTGELFF
CDR3 length: 14; V gene: TRBV6-5; clone size: .; CDR3 protein: CASSPDGGSSPLHF
CDR3 length: 14; V gene: TRBV9; clone size: .; CDR3 protein: CASSLRRVTGELFF
CDR3 length: 11; V gene: TRBV15; clone size: .; CDR3 protein: CATSRAGEQFF
CDR3 length: 13; V gene: TRBV18; clone size: .; CDR3 protein: CASSPDKNQPQHF
CDR3 length: 15; V gene: TRBV7-2; clone size: .; CDR3 protein: CASSRVAGVTDTQYF
CDR3 length: 14; V gene: TRBV5-4; clone size: .; CDR3 protein: CASSRDRVYETQYF
CDR3 length: 17; V gene: TRBV9; clone size: few; CDR3 protein: CASSAGTSGRSSYEQYF
CDR3 length: 15; V gene: TRBV5-4; clone size: .; CDR3 protein: CASSVQGQSTDTQYF
CDR3 length: 14; V gene: TRBV7-8; clone size: .; CDR3 protein: CASSLDRTAYEQYF
CDR3 length: 13; V gene: TRBV2; clone size: .; CDR3 protein: CASSVRGDQPQHF
CDR3 length: 15; V gene: TRBV9; clone size: .; CDR3 protein: CASSPRRARGEKLFF
CDR3 length: 14; V gene: TRBV13; clone size: .; CDR3 protein: CASSPGQGNTEAFF
CDR3 length: 13; V gene: TRBV29-1; clone size: .; CDR3 protein: CSVGQGSTGELFF
CDR3 length: 17; V gene: TRBV9; clone size: .; CDR3 protein: CASSVAPGLAGAPEQYF
CDR3 length: 17; V gene: TRBV4-1; clone size: .; CDR3 protein: CASSQVTGNLANYGYTF